The 2 T cell receptor beta chains presented below share a single source sample, sequenced in a study of human T cells and chemical hapten exposure. The time point was: healthy volunteer bleed at 6 weeks. Someone pulled total RNA out of unfractionated whole blood. TCRdb analysed the RACE reads with MiXCR anew, one entry per CDR3 protein. The sample has some 77,000 distinct CDR3 sequences, about 8.6% seen once; the top ten hold 1.5% to 2%. Sequenced sample: whole blood. The receptors here all came from a female donor in good health. Some clones in this sample may be carry-over from other donors' samples.

The genes are TRBV20-1 and TRBJ1-1; 9 bases are shared with TRBD1. The J segment lost 0 bases and the V segment lost 1 base, leaving 15 bases of the junction unmatched. This CDR3 region has 19 residues. CDR1 is DFQATT, CDR2 SNEGSKA, per germline (reference sequence). Written as DNA, the CDR3 is TGCAGTGCTAGAGCCTTTTGGGACAGGGTATCCCTCATGAACACTGAAGCTTTCTTT. This codes for CSARAFWDRVSLMNTEAFF.

This clonotype came up many times. The chain couples TRBV12-3 or TRBV12-4 to TRBJ2-7; TRBD2 is a possible D gene (5 bases). The CDR3 length is 14 residues. Trimming removed 5 bases from V and 2 bases from J, with 13 bases in between. The CDR3 sequence is CASSRISGTYEQYF. The DNA for the CDR3 is TGTGCCAGCAGTCGTATCTCGGGGACCTACGAGCAGTACTTC.